This TCR beta chain comes out of a study of control samples from healthy donors and cancer patients. The CDR3 spans 14 residues. Per germline, CDR1 MNHNY and CDR2 SVGAGI (reference sequence). V was pared by 6 bases and J by 4 bases, with 16 bases between. Data came from immunoSEQ multiplex PCR; TCRdb stores just in-frame clones and leaves some out. Of some 120,000 clones listed, about 91% are singletons. This receptor was taken from a man aged 18 to 35 in good health. The specimen sequenced was blood. The J gene is TRBJ2-7, the V gene TRBV6-6; D ambiguous. The CDR3 region has the DNA TGTGCCAGCAGGGATGAGCAGGTCAAATACGAGCAGTACTTC. Its protein is CASRDEQVKYEQYF.